The TCR beta chain described here comes from a study of early T cells in non-severe SARS-CoV-2 infection. The wider study: The authors sequenced bulk RNA from unsorted whole blood, leaving chains unpaired.

The table lists this clonotype with a few counts. What it binds is unknown. Whole-study findings and limits: Anti-spike CD8 specificities were favored by VDJdb matching, whose results missed private and CD4 specificities.

Individual cDNA molecules received unique molecular identifiers during library preparation. TCRdb fed the 5' RACE reads into MiXCR, producing one record per CDR3 protein. The sample consists of about 55,000 distinct CDR3 sequences, just under 15% of them appearing once. The CDR3 is 14 amino acids. Germline CDR1 reads LNHDA; CDR2 reads SQIVND (reference sequence). V dropped 3 bases and J dropped 0 bases, with 6 bases sitting between them. This chain links TRBV19 with TRBJ1-3; D not certain. The input for sequencing was whole blood, taken at baseline. The source is an adult who was a healthcare worker with PCR-confirmed SARS-CoV-2 infection or an uninfected control (not recorded which). CDR3 DNA: TGTGCCAGTAGTATTAGCCTCTCTGGAAACACCATATATTTT. This encodes CASSISLSGNTIYF.